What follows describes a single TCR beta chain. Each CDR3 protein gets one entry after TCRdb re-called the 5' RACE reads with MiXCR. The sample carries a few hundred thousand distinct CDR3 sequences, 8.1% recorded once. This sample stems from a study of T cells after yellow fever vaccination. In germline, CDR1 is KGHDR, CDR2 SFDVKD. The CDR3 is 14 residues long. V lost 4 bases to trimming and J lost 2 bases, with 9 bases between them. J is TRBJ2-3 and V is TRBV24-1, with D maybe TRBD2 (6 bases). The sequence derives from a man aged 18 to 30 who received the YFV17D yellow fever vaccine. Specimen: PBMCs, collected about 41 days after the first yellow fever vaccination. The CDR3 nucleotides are TGTGCCACCAGTGACGGGGGAATCACAGATACGCAGTATTTT. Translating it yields CATSDGGITDTQYF.